This T cell receptor beta chain was captured by sequencing in a study of spatial heterogeneity in lung cancer. Noted time point: sample taken at primary tumor resection. Unsorted whole RNA samples from tumor, nontumor lung or frozen PBMC were sequenced. Untreated early-stage non-small cell lung cancer patients, over 55 in total, were the donors. Each CDR3 protein is one row after TCRdb ran MiXCR on the 5' RACE reads. The sample has tens of thousands of distinct CDR3 sequences, 3.5% to 5% seen once. This clonotype was detected many times. Its target is unknown. The study's findings and limits: Relative to follow-up, resection was when ubiquitous expanded tumor TCRs appeared more in blood.

This TCR derives from a male donor with early-stage non-small cell lung cancer. The sequencing here drew on PBMCs, taken at surgery.

The CDR3 is CATSRRITGGTTDTQYF. The DNA for the CDR3 is TGTGCCACCAGCAGGAGGATTACAGGGGGGACGACAGATACGCAGTATTTT. This rearrangement joins TRBV15 to TRBJ2-3; TRBD1 matches 8 bases. Germline trimming cut 3 bases from V and 3 bases from J; bases unmatched to any gene: 11. The CDR3 runs 17 residues. CDR1 LNHNV and CDR2 YYDKDF come from the germline V gene (reference sequence).